This section outlines one T cell receptor (beta chain) sequence together with its context. This record belongs to a study of blood T cell repertoires in COVID-19. Study details: Italy, Spain and the United States were the sources of the convalescent and acute COVID-19 samples. Sources were T cells, B-cell-depleted T cells, or PBMCs; the material itself was cDNA or gDNA.

CDR1 and CDR2 (germline): DFQATT, SNEGSKA (reference sequence). With 3 bases removed from V and 4 bases from J, the gap between germline ends came to 10 bases. This CDR3 comprises 13 residues. As originally analysed: Estimates of nucleated cell counts were drawn from the amplification of reference gene primers. TCRdb's table, derived via immunoSEQ multiplex PCR, lists solely in-frame clones and lacks some. From that table come the V and J calls and clone size; the DNA was used to work out D and trimming. The sample holds about 40,000 clones, 87% seen once. The genes are TRBV20-1 and TRBJ1-5, with D possibly being TRBD1 (5 bases). Source material: peripheral blood. This sequence was found in a man between 60 and 75 years old with acute or convalescent COVID-19. This CDR3 reads CSASQDTNQPQHF. The CDR3 DNA reads TGCAGTGCTAGTCAGGACACGAATCAGCCCCAGCATTTT.